The 9 T cell receptor beta chains in this list originate from one sample, sequenced in a study of T cells after yellow fever vaccination. One entry per CDR3 protein results from TCRdb running MiXCR on the 5' RACE reads. The table includes 500,000 to 650,000 distinct CDR3 sequences, roughly 17% detected once. The starting material was PBMCs, obtained 4 to 6 days after the first yellow fever vaccination. These receptors originate from a man aged 18-30 years who received the YFV17D yellow fever vaccine.

The chain employs TRBV5-1 and TRBJ1-2, with 7 bases aligning to TRBD1. The length of the CDR3 is 17 residues. Germline values: CDR1 SGHRS, CDR2 YFSETQ. With 1 base clipped from V and 5 bases from J, the junction kept 14 bases outside the gene matches. CDR3 in DNA: TGCGCCAGCAGCTTGTCTCCGGGACAGTCCTCTATGTATGGCTACACCTTC. Translating gives CASSLSPGQSSMYGYTF.

As for this clonotype: A junction end diverges from the germline sequence, so it may reflect a read error. This rearrangement joins TRBV28 to TRBJ1-6, with a possible D match to TRBD1 (5 bases). The germline gives CDR1 MDHEN, CDR2 SYDVKM. This CDR3 contains 13 residues. The CDR3 is CASSPIGGGFDSF. The CDR3 region has the DNA TGTGCCAGCAGTCCGATCGGGGGGGGGTTTGATTCCTTT.

The V gene is TRBV7-9, the J gene TRBJ2-3, with 7 nucleotides matching TRBD1. The CDR3 consists of 13 residues. Per the germline V gene, CDR1 is SEHNR and CDR2 is FQNEAQ (reference sequence). The J segment lost 2 bases and the V segment lost 10 bases, leaving 6 bases of the junction unmatched. The CDR3 sequence: CATRTGHTDTQYF. DNA for the CDR3: TGTGCCACCCGGACAGGTCACACAGATACGCAGTATTTT.

In DNA form, the CDR3 reads TGTGCCAGCAGCCTGGGGACAGGGAGCAATGAGCAGTTCTTC. This translates into CASSLGTGSNEQFF. The chain combines TRBV5-5 with TRBJ2-1; 9 positions match TRBD1. The CDR3 covers 14 residues. In germline, CDR1 is SGHKS, CDR2 YYEKEE (reference sequence). V lost 4 bases, J lost 6 bases, and 5 bases stayed unmatched.

This chain uses TRBV5-1 with TRBJ1-6; the match to TRBD1 covers 8 bases. The V gene end was trimmed by 3 bases and the J gene end by 8 bases; junction bases not matched to a gene: 7. The CDR3 is 15 amino acids. Looked up from germline, CDR1 is SGHRS and CDR2 is YFSETQ. CDR3: CASSWEPTGDSPLHF. DNA for the CDR3: TGCGCCAGCAGCTGGGAACCGACAGGGGATTCACCCCTCCACTTT.

V usage is TRBV7-6 and J usage is TRBJ2-5, with D perhaps matching TRBD2 (7 bases). In germline, CDR1 is SGHVS, CDR2 FNYEAQ. V lost 2 bases and J lost 2, with 18 bases in between. The CDR3 is made up of 17 amino acids. The CDR3 DNA sequence: TGTGCCAGCAGCTTAAGGACCTTGGCGGGGGCACAAGAGACCCAGTACTTC. It specifies CASSLRTLAGAQETQYF.

This clonotype was seen only a few times. The chain employs TRBV7-6 and TRBJ1-3; a possible D gene is TRBD1 (6 bases). V gave up 3 bases and J gave up 2 bases, with 8 bases separating them. The CDR3 loop spans 14 amino acids. Germline V CDR1 and CDR2: SGHVS, FNYEAQ. For the CDR3, the DNA is TGTGCCAGCAGCTTGGGGGCCGCTGGAAACACCATATATTTT. Protein sequence: CASSLGAAGNTIYF.

A few counts support this clonotype. The V and J genes are TRBV10-3 and TRBJ2-1; 7 bases match TRBD2. V lost 10 bases, J lost 7 bases, and 10 bases stayed unmatched. CDR1 and CDR2 from the germline V gene are ENHRY and SYGVKD. The CDR3 runs to 13 residues. In DNA form, the CDR3 reads TGTGCCACCTCTCCGGGGGAGGGTAATGAGCAGTTCTTC. It codes for CATSPGEGNEQFF.

In its sample, this clonotype was seen a few times. This sequence joins TRBV6-5 and TRBJ2-2; 8 nucleotides align to TRBD2. The length of the CDR3 is 17 residues. Trimming removed 2 bases from V and 1 base from J; junction bases left unmatched: 6. Germline-derived CDR1 and CDR2 are MNHEY and SVGAGI. The DNA for the CDR3 is TGTGCCAGCAGTTACCGGGCGGGGGGCCAGAACACCGGGGAGCTGTTTTTT. Amino acid sequence: CASSYRAGGQNTGELFF.